These 23 T cell receptor beta chains came from one sample sequenced in a study of cytomegalovirus exposure and HLA in healthy donors. Libraries were prepared by immunoSEQ multiplex PCR; TCRdb keeps only in-frame clonotypes and omits some of them. The table lists about 240,000 clones, 85% to 90% of them singletons. The sample comprised PBMCs. The receptors were sampled from a young man in good health and CMV-seronegative.

V and J are TRBV27 and TRBJ1-1; 7 bases line up with TRBD1. Germline V lookup: CDR1 MNHEY, CDR2 SMNVEV (reference sequence). With 2 bases clipped from V and 4 bases from J, the junction kept 7 bases outside the gene matches. This CDR3 has 15 residues. CDR3 nucleotides: TGTGCCAGCAGTTTAGTCGAGGGGGCGCGCACTGAAGCTTTCTTT. The encoded protein is CASSLVEGARTEAFF.

V is TRBV7-2 and J is TRBJ1-2; the match to TRBD1 covers 8 bases. J lost 8 bases, V lost 5 bases, and 13 bases had no gene match. Per the germline V gene, CDR1 is SGHTA and CDR2 is FQGNSA. The CDR3 runs to 15 residues. The CDR3 bases are TGTGCCAGCAGCCGAGTCGGGACAGGCAGGGAGGGCTACACCTTC. Translating gives CASSRVGTGREGYTF. The variable domain in full, with the rest retrieved from reference TRBV7-2 and TRBJ1-2, is GAGVSQSPSNKVTEKGKDVELRCDPISGHTALYWYRQSLGQGLEFLIYFQGNSAPDKSGLPSDRFSAERTGGSVSTLTIQRTQQEDSAVYLCASSRVGTGREGYTFGSGTRLTVV.

CDR3 sequence: CASGVSVGTQYF. CDR3 bases: TGTGCTAGTGGTGTCTCCGTCGGTACGCAGTATTTT. This sequence joins TRBV12-5 and TRBJ2-3, with D uncertain. The CDR3 totals 12 residues. Germline loops: CDR1 LGHNT, CDR2 FRNRAP. V was trimmed by 5 bases and J by 8 bases, leaving 11 bases between them.

The chain joins TRBV6-5 to TRBJ1-1; D gene uncertain. The CDR3 loop spans 11 amino acids. V lost 2 bases, J lost 6 bases, and 4 bases lay in between. Germline V gives CDR1 MNHEY, CDR2 SVGAGI. The CDR3 DNA reads TGTGCCAGCAGTTACGCGGCTGAAGCTTTCTTT. Translation: CASSYAAEAFF.

This CDR3 is CASSSPSGGDTGELFF. The CDR3 coding sequence is TGTGCCAGCAGCTCGCCTAGCGGGGGTGACACCGGGGAGCTGTTTTTT. The chain links TRBV5-6 to TRBJ2-2; 10 bases line up with TRBD2. The CDR3 spans 16 residues. Losses at the gene ends were 3 bases for V and 3 bases for J; bases not matched to a gene: 5. Germline V gene sequence: CDR1 SGHDT, CDR2 YYEEEE.

The J gene is TRBJ2-1, the V gene TRBV11-2, with D maybe TRBD1 (5 bases). Germline loops: CDR1 SGHAT, CDR2 FQNNGV. The CDR3 has 13 amino acids. Trimming took 5 bases from V and 3 from J, leaving 8 bases between them. CDR3 amino acids: CASSPGHYNEQFF. As DNA, the CDR3 is TGTGCCAGCAGCCCCGGACACTACAATGAGCAGTTCTTC.

V usage is TRBV5-5 and J usage is TRBJ2-7; the match to TRBD1 covers 9 bases. Unmatched junction bases numbered 10, after V lost 2 bases and J lost 4 bases. Germline V lookup: CDR1 SGHKS, CDR2 YYEKEE (reference sequence). The CDR3 is made up of 16 amino acids. The CDR3 bases are TGTGCCAGCAGCTTCCACTACCGGGACAGGGATTACGAGCAGTACTTC. This gives the protein CASSFHYRDRDYEQYF.

The chain joins TRBV18 to TRBJ2-6; 8 bases are a match to TRBD1. The V and J ends lost 3 bases and 1 base, in that order; junction bases with no gene match: 2. The CDR3 is 16 residues long. The V gene's germline CDR1 is KGHSH and CDR2 LQKENI. The CDR3 is CASSPQGASGANVLTF. The CDR3 bases are TGTGCCAGCTCACCTCAGGGGGCTTCTGGGGCCAACGTCCTGACTTTC.

This chain connects TRBV7-2 to TRBJ1-6; no reliable D call. The CDR3 has 12 amino acids. Germline V gene data show CDR1 as SGHTA and CDR2 as FQGNSA. Trimming took off 3 bases at V and 9 bases at J, with 6 bases between the two ends. This CDR3 is CASSLEGSPLHF. The CDR3 bases are TGTGCCAGCAGCTTGGAGGGTTCACCCCTCCACTTT. The full variable domain, rest sourced from reference TRBV7-2 and TRBJ1-6, is GAGVSQSPSNKVTEKGKDVELRCDPISGHTALYWYRQSLGQGLEFLIYFQGNSAPDKSGLPSDRFSAERTGGSVSTLTIQRTQQEDSAVYLCASSLEGSPLHFGNGTRLTVT.

This chain links TRBV19 with TRBJ1-1; D is perhaps TRBD1 (6 bases). Germline lookup yields CDR1 LNHDA and CDR2 SQIVND (reference sequence). Deletions cut 10 bases from V and 5 bases from J, with 11 bases between. The CDR3 contains 11 residues. Here the CDR3 DNA reads TGTGCCACAAAAGACAGGACTGAAGCTTTCTTT. Translated, it gives CATKDRTEAFF.

The chain combines TRBV19 with TRBJ2-7; D possibly corresponds to TRBD2 (6 bases). The V and J ends lost 2 bases and 4 bases respectively, with 15 bases between them. CDR3 length equals 15 residues. The germline V gene has CDR1 LNHDA and CDR2 SQIVND (reference sequence). CDR3 in DNA: TGTGCCAGTAGTATAAGTGGGACGGCGGGATACGAGCAGTACTTC. It encodes CASSISGTAGYEQYF.

The rearrangement uses TRBV15 and TRBJ2-7; 10 nucleotides align to TRBD2. Germline CDR1 and CDR2: LNHNV and YYDKDF (reference sequence). V trimming: 3 bases; J trimming: 0 bases; junction bases outside the gene matches: 5. The CDR3 extends over 16 amino acids. The CDR3 DNA reads as TGTGCCACCAGCAGCCCATGGACTAGCGGCTCCTACGAGCAGTACTTC. This translates into CATSSPWTSGSYEQYF.

The chain couples TRBV7-2 to TRBJ2-2; D is unclear. The CDR3 has 14 residues. CDR1 and CDR2 from the germline V gene are SGHTA and FQGNSA. Trimming stripped 3 bases from V and 3 bases from J, with 8 bases between. The CDR3 region is CASSFYLYTGELFF. CDR3 nucleotides: TGTGCCAGCAGCTTCTACTTATACACCGGGGAGCTGTTTTTT.

This chain uses TRBV6-5 with TRBJ2-5; tentatively, D is TRBD1 (7 bases). The CDR3 totals 16 residues. V dropped 0 bases and J dropped 4 bases, with 15 bases sitting between them. Germline-derived CDR1 and CDR2 are MNHEY and SVGAGI. The CDR3 DNA sequence: TGTGCCAGCAGTTACTCCCCAGGGGGAGGTGCAGAGACCCAGTACTTC. Translated: CASSYSPGGGAETQYF.

The chain couples TRBV4-3 to TRBJ2-1; 8 bases agree with TRBD2. Germline V gene sequence: CDR1 LGHNA, CDR2 YSLEER. Trimming removed 1 base from V and 6 bases from J; junction bases left unmatched: 8. The CDR3 is 16 residues long. Here the CDR3 DNA reads TGCGCCAGCAGCCAAGTTCGAGCGGGAGTTCGCAATGAGCAGTTCTTC. Amino acid sequence: CASSQVRAGVRNEQFF.

The table lists this clone with a count of one. The chain has TRBV15 and TRBJ2-7; 7 bases are shared with TRBD2. Per the germline V gene, CDR1 is LNHNV and CDR2 is YYDKDF (reference sequence). V shed 9 bases and J 7 bases; nucleotides not matched to a gene: 18. CDR3 length: 15 residues. CDR3 coding DNA: TGTGCCACTTCCGGATCGGGCGGGAGCCCCTTTGAGCAGTACTTC. Residues: CATSGSGGSPFEQYF.

This clone appeared once. The chain is built from TRBV4-3 and TRBJ2-1; 9 nucleotides align to TRBD1. The germline gives CDR1 LGHNA, CDR2 YSLEER. The CDR3 is 19 residues long. After removal of 0 bases from V and 9 bases from J, the junction contained 18 bases not matched to a gene. This CDR3 reads CASSQEWGPRDRAGSEQFF. Written as DNA, the CDR3 is TGCGCCAGCAGCCAAGAGTGGGGCCCCCGGGACAGGGCAGGAAGTGAGCAGTTCTTC.

This clone occurred a few times. This chain connects TRBV25-1 to TRBJ1-4; D remains unclear. Trimming left V 4 bases short and J 8 bases short, with 11 bases between. The CDR3 contains 13 residues. Germline CDR1 reads MGHDK; CDR2 reads SYGVNS. The CDR3 bases are TGTGCCAGCAGTGGGCACAGAAGAGAAAAACTGTTTTTT. Translation gives CASSGHRREKLFF.

The chain carries TRBV30 and TRBJ2-1; 10 bases match TRBD2. The germline V gene encodes CDR1 GTSNPN and CDR2 SVGIG (reference sequence). The CDR3 is made up of 15 amino acids. Trimming took 7 bases from V and 1 from J; bases not matched to a gene: 7. The CDR3 DNA follows: TGTGCCTTTAAAACAGCGGGAGGGTCCTACAATGAGCAGTTCTTC. Translation gives CAFKTAGGSYNEQFF. Based on the CDR3 plus reference TRBV30 and TRBJ2-1, the full variable domain is SQTIHQWPATLVQPVGSPLSLECTVEGTSNPNLYWYRQAAGRGLQLLFYSVGIGQISSEVPQNLSASRPQDRQFILSSKKLLLSDSGFYLCAFKTAGGSYNEQFFGPGTRLTVL.

The gene calls are TRBV7-2 and TRBJ2-3, with D tentatively TRBD2 (6 bases). The CDR3 extends over 16 amino acids. Per germline, CDR1 SGHTA and CDR2 FQGNSA. Deletions cut 1 base from V and 0 bases from J, with 11 bases between. The CDR3 spells CASSLGPGTSTDTQYF. The CDR3 DNA follows: TGTGCCAGCAGCTTAGGTCCGGGGACTAGCACAGATACGCAGTATTTT.

This clone has a single count. This chain joins TRBV6-5 and TRBJ2-7; TRBD1 aligns across 10 bases. The CDR3 is 15 residues long. Germline V gene sequence: CDR1 MNHEY, CDR2 SVGAGI. With 2 bases clipped from V and 5 bases from J, the junction kept 6 bases outside the gene matches. The CDR3 DNA reads TGTGCCAGCAGTTACCCGACGGGACAGGGGCACGAGCAGTACTTC. Translating it yields CASSYPTGQGHEQYF.

The chain combines TRBV5-1 with TRBJ2-7, with 9 bases aligning to TRBD1. The CDR3 loop spans 14 amino acids. V trimming: 2 bases; J trimming: 3 bases; junction bases outside the gene matches: 3. The V gene's germline CDR1 is SGHRS and CDR2 YFSETQ. The CDR3 DNA reads TGCGCCAGCAGCTTAGACAGGGGGGGCTACGAGCAGTACTTC. Translated: CASSLDRGGYEQYF.

V is TRBV7-9 and J is TRBJ2-1; 8 bases are shared with TRBD1. Germline assignment: CDR1 SEHNR and CDR2 FQNEAQ (reference sequence). With V trimmed by 2 bases and J by 7 bases, 4 bases remained unmatched. The CDR3 runs to 14 residues. CDR3 sequence reads: CASSLQGALNEQFF. DNA for the CDR3: TGTGCCAGCAGCTTACAGGGGGCACTGAATGAGCAGTTCTTC.